A selection of T cell receptor beta chains follows, all from one sample in a study of T cells and Merkel cell carcinoma outcomes. Using immunoSEQ multiplex PCR, the repertoire was profiled, and TCRdb retains in-frame clones only, with some absent. Among 15,000 or so clones, approximately 87% were seen once, and the ten largest hold 7.9%. Sequenced: tumor tissue from Merkel cell carcinoma. The receptors derive from a human donor with Merkel cell carcinoma. The CDR3 runs from the conserved cysteine through the conserved F or W. The order of the fields is D gene, V gene, J gene, clone size, CDR3 protein, CDR3 DNA. The D gene is left open where the match is weak. For some rows the clone size is stated as once, few or many, or as a class when expanded; others skip it.

>.|TRBV5-4|TRBJ1-3|.
CASSALGPSGNTIYF
TGTGCCAGTAGCGCGCTTGGGCCTTCTGGAAACACCATATATTTT
>TRBD1|TRBV12-5|TRBJ2-5|.
CASGSSGTGETQYF
TGTGCTAGTGGTTCGTCTGGGACAGGGGAGACCCAGTACTTC
>.|TRBV5-1|TRBJ1-1|.
CASSLYGQFEAFF
TGCGCCAGCAGCTTGTATGGACAGTTTGAAGCTTTCTTT
>.|TRBV9|TRBJ2-3|once
CASSRTGSYTDTQYF
TGTGCCAGCAGCCGAACAGGGTCCTACACAGATACGCAGTATTTT
>TRBD1|TRBV15|TRBJ1-5|.
CATSSQDRGDQPQHF
TGTGCCACCAGCAGTCAAGACAGGGGAGATCAGCCCCAGCATTTT
>.|TRBV6-6|TRBJ1-4|.
CASSNLQVTRGLFF
TGTGCCAGCAGTAATCTACAGGTCACCAGGGGACTGTTTTTT
>.|TRBV15|TRBJ2-1|.
CATSRDSGEQFF
TGTGCCACCAGCAGAGATAGTGGTGAGCAGTTCTTC
>.|TRBV19|TRBJ2-2|.
CASDRSPTNTGELFF
TGTGCCAGCGACAGGAGTCCAACGAACACCGGGGAGCTGTTTTTT
>.|TRBV7-9|TRBJ2-3|.
CASSFYAADTQYF
TGTGCCAGCAGCTTTTACGCTGCAGATACGCAGTATTTT
>TRBD1|TRBV29-1|TRBJ1-1|once
CSAIPSTGLKAEAFF
TGCAGCGCAATCCCCTCGACAGGGTTGAAGGCTGAAGCTTTCTTT
>.|TRBV9|TRBJ2-5|.
CASSRLGHLETQYF
TGTGCCAGCAGCCGGTTGGGGCACTTGGAGACCCAGTACTTC
>TRBD2|TRBV5-6|TRBJ2-1|once
CASRLAGASYNEQFF
TGTGCCAGCAGATTAGCGGGGGCCTCCTACAATGAGCAGTTCTTC
>TRBD1|TRBV10-2|TRBJ2-7|once
CASRAGTVHEQYF
TGCGCCAGCAGGGCCGGGACAGTTCACGAGCAGTACTTC
>.|TRBV19|TRBJ1-1|few
CASSKSGLGFTEAFF
TGTGCCAGTAGTAAATCGGGACTCGGTTTCACTGAAGCTTTCTTT
>.|TRBV13|TRBJ2-5|.
CASSIGAWEETQYF
TGTGCCAGCAGCATCGGGGCGTGGGAAGAGACCCAGTACTTC
>.|TRBV5-1|TRBJ2-6|.
CASSWGTGTSPGANVLTF
TGCGCCAGCAGCTGGGGCACAGGGACGTCTCCTGGGGCCAACGTCCTGACTTTC
>TRBD1|TRBV7-9|TRBJ1-1|.
CASSPTGADTEAFF
TGTGCCAGCAGTCCGACAGGGGCGGACACTGAAGCTTTCTTT
>TRBD1|TRBV29-1|TRBJ1-1|.
CSVDRDRLDTEAFF
TGCAGCGTTGACCGGGACAGATTAGACACTGAAGCTTTCTTT
>.|TRBV7-8|TRBJ2-1|.
CASSFRSDWFF
TGTGCCAGCAGCTTCCGTTCTGATTGGTTCTTC
>TRBD2|TRBV10-3|TRBJ2-7|.
CAISETLGLAESYEQYF
TGTGCCATCAGTGAGACTCTGGGACTAGCGGAGTCCTACGAGCAGTACTTC
>TRBD1|TRBV7-2|TRBJ1-5|.
CASSKDTGGWQPQHF
TGTGCCAGCAGCAAGGACACAGGGGGCTGGCAGCCCCAGCATTTT
>TRBD2|TRBV7-7|TRBJ2-1|.
CASSLAGGSGNEQFF
TGTGCTAGCAGCCTAGCGGGAGGGTCAGGGAATGAGCAGTTCTTC
>.|TRBV5-6|TRBJ1-4|.
CASSFQGVSEKLFF
TGTGCCAGCAGCTTCCAGGGAGTGTCGGAAAAACTGTTTTTT
>TRBD1|TRBV5-6|TRBJ1-5|.
CASSLYRGDSNQPQHF
TGTGCCAGCAGCTTGTACAGGGGAGATAGCAATCAGCCCCAGCATTTT
>.|TRBV5-1|TRBJ1-1|.
CASKIGEGTEAFF
TGCGCCAGCAAGATTGGGGAAGGCACTGAAGCTTTCTTT
>TRBD1|TRBV7-2|TRBJ2-1|.
CASSNRDRGYNEQFF
TGTGCCAGCAGCAATCGGGACAGAGGTTACAATGAGCAGTTCTTC